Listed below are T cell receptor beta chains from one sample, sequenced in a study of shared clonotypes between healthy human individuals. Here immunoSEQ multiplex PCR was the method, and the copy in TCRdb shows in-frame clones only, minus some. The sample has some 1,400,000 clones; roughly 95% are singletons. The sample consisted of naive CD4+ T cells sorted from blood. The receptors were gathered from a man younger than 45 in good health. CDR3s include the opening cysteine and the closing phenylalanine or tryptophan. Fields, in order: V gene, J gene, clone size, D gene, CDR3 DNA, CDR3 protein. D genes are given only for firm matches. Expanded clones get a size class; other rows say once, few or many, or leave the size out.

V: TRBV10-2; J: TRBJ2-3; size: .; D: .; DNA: TGCGCCAGCAGTGGGGGAGAGGGAGTCTTGCCAGATACGCAGTATTTT; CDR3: CASSGGEGVLPDTQYF
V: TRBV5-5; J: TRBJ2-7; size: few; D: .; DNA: TGTGCCAGCAGCCCACGGACGGTAACCTACGAGCAGTACTTC; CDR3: CASSPRTVTYEQYF
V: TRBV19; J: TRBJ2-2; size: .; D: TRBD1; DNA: TGTGCCAGTAGTAGAACCGGGACAGGCATCACCGGGGAGCTGTTTTTT; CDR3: CASSRTGTGITGELFF
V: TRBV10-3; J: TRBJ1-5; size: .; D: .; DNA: TGTGCCATCAGTGATGAGGGGCCCCAGCCCCAGCATTTT; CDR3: CAISDEGPQPQHF
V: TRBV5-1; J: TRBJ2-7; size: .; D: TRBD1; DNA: TGCGCCAGCAGCTTATCCGGGACAGGGGGCTCCGAGCAGTACTTC; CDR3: CASSLSGTGGSEQYF
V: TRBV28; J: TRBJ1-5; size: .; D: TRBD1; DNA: TGTGCCAGCAGTTTTACACTTAGGACAGGAATCTCCTTGCGCAATCAGCCCCAGCATTTT; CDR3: CASSFTLRTGISLRNQPQHF
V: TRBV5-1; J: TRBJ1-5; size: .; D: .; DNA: TGCGCCAGCAGCTTGGGAACACCGAGCAATCAGCCCCAGCATTTT; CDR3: CASSLGTPSNQPQHF
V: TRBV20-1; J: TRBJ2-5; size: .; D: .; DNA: TGCAGTGCTAGAGATTCCGAGACCCAGTACTTC; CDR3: CSARDSETQYF
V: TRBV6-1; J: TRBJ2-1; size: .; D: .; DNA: TGTGCCATCAAACCGGGACACCGCGTTAATGAGCAGTTCTTC; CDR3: CAIKPGHRVNEQFF
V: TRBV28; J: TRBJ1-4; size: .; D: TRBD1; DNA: TGTGCCAGCAGTTTCCAGGGGGGAGGAAAACTGTTTTTT; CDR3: CASSFQGGGKLFF
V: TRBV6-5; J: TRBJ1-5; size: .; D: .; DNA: TGTGCCAGCAGTTTGAGGTTTGCTCACCAGCCCCAGCATTTT; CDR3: CASSLRFAHQPQHF
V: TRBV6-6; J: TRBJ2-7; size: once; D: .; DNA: TGTGCCAGCCGGGGGGGACAGCCCGCCGAGCAGTACTTC; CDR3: CASRGGQPAEQYF
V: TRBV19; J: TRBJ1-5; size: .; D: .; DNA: TGTGCCAGTAGTATCCCCAGGGAGGTACGTCAGCCCCAGCATTTT; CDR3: CASSIPREVRQPQHF
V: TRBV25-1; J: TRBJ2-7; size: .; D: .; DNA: TGTGCCAGCAGTGAATGGGGCGGGAAGTCCTACGAGCAGTACTTC; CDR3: CASSEWGGKSYEQYF
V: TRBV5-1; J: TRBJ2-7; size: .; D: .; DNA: TGCGCCAGCAGCTTGGCCGGTCCAGCGGGCAGATCCCACTACGAGCAGTACTTC; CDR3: CASSLAGPAGRSHYEQYF
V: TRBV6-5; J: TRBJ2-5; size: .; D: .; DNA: TGTGCCAGCAGTTACTCGACCGCAGGGCGAAAAGAGACCCAGTACTTC; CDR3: CASSYSTAGRKETQYF
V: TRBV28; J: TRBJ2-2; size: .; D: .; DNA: TGTGCCAGCAGTTTTTTGACTCTGAACACCGGGGAGCTGTTTTTT; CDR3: CASSFLTLNTGELFF
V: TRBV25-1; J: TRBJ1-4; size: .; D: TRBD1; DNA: TGTGCCAGCAGTGAATACACAGGGGGAGGTAATGAAAAACTGTTTTTT; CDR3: CASSEYTGGGNEKLFF
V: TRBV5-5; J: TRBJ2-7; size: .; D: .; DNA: TGTGCCAGCAGTTCAGGCGGGACGACCTACGAGCAGTACTTC; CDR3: CASSSGGTTYEQYF
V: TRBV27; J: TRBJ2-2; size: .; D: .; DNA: TGTGCCAGCAGCCTTGTTCAGACCGGGGAGCTGTTTTTT; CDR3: CASSLVQTGELFF
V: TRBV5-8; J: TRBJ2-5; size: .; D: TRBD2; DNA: TGTGCCAGCAGCTCTAGCGGTAGCGGGCACAAGACCCAGTACTTC; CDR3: CASSSSGSGHKTQYF
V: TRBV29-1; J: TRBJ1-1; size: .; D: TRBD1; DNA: TGCAGCGGAGAACAGGGGTGGGATGGCACTGAAGCTTTCTTT; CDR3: CSGEQGWDGTEAFF
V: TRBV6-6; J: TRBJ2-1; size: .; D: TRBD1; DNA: TGTGCCAGCAGTTACTTCGGACAGGGACCATACAATGAGCAGTTCTTC; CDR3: CASSYFGQGPYNEQFF
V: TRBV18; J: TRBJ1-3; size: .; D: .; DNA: TGTGCCAGCTCACCAAATTCCAGTGGAAACACCATATATTTT; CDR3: CASSPNSSGNTIYF
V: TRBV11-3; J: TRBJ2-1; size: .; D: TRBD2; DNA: TGTGCCAGCAGCCCGGGACTAGCGGGAGGAGTATACAATGAGCAGTTCTTC; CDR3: CASSPGLAGGVYNEQFF
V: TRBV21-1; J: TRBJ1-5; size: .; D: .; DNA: TGTGCCAGCAGCAGCGGGGGGGGCAGCAATCAGCCCCAGCATTTT; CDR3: CASSSGGGSNQPQHF
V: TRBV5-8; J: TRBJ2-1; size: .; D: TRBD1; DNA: TGTGCCAGCAGCAAGGACAGGGCGATGGGTCCCCTGTTTTACAATGAGCAGTTCTTC; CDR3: CASSKDRAMGPLFYNEQFF
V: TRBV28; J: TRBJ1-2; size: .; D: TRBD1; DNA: TGTGCCAGCAGGTATGGGGACAGGCTTTATGGCTACACCTTC; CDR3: CASRYGDRLYGYTF
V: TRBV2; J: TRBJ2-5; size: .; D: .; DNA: TGTGCCAGCAGTGAGACTGCGACCCAGTACTTC; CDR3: CASSETATQYF
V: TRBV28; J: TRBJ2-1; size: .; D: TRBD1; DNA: TGTGCCAGCAGTTTAGCAGGGGGCTTAGACAATGAGCAGTTCTTC; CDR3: CASSLAGGLDNEQFF
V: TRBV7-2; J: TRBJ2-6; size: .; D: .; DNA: TGTGCCAGCAGCTTCTCGGCTGGCCCAGCCGGGGCCAACGTCCTGACTTTC; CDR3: CASSFSAGPAGANVLTF
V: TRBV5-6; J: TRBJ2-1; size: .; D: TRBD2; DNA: TGTGCCAGCAGCACCTTTAGCGGGAGGACCTCGTCCCAGTTCTTC; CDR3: CASSTFSGRTSSQFF
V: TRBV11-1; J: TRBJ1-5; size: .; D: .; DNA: TGTGCCAGCAGCTTAAGGGCGGGTCAGCCCCAGCATTTT; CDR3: CASSLRAGQPQHF